One and the same sample provided the 22 T cell receptor beta chains below, sequenced in a study of cytomegalovirus exposure and HLA in healthy donors. The PCR used 60 Vbeta and 13 Jbeta primers. Profiling relied on immunoSEQ multiplex PCR, and the TCRdb table lists in-frame clones only, not all of them. The sample includes under 200,000 clones, roughly 78% of them seen just once. The sequencing sample was made of PBMCs. These receptors were obtained from a woman in her forties in good health and CMV-seronegative.

A note on this clone: Within the sample, other DNA sequences also encode this same CDR3. The chain combines TRBV6-1 with TRBJ2-3, with 10 bases that match TRBD1. Germline V lookup: CDR1 MNHNS, CDR2 SASEGT. This CDR3 spans 14 amino acids. With 6 bases clipped from V and 6 bases from J, the junction kept 6 bases outside the gene matches. DNA of the CDR3: TGTGCCAGCAGCTTGGGACAGGGGACGGATACGCAGTATTTT. As protein: CASSLGQGTDTQYF.

The table lists this clone with a count of one. The chain couples TRBV7-8 to TRBJ1-2; no clear D gene. CDR3 length: 14 residues. The V end was cut by 1 base, the J end by 4 bases, with 10 bases between. CDR1 SGHVS and CDR2 FQNEAQ come from the germline V gene. CDR3 coding DNA: TGTGCCAGCAGCTTAGAGCTCCCGTCCTATGGCTACACCTTC. This gives the protein CASSLELPSYGYTF.

The genes are TRBV27 and TRBJ2-1; D is perhaps TRBD1 (5 bases). Germline-derived CDR1 and CDR2 are MNHEY and SMNVEV (reference sequence). Trimming left V 6 bases short and J 10 bases short, with 13 bases between. The CDR3 contains 12 residues. This CDR3 is CASRQGLLEQFF. The CDR3 DNA reads TGTGCCAGCAGGCAGGGTCTCCTGGAGCAGTTCTTC.

This chain uses TRBV27 with TRBJ1-4, with D possibly matching TRBD1 (5 bases). The CDR3 spans 16 residues. With 0 bases removed from V and 8 bases from J, the gap between germline ends came to 16 bases. Germline V gives CDR1 MNHEY, CDR2 SMNVEV (reference sequence). CDR3: CASSLSIGQGEEKLFF. DNA for the CDR3: TGTGCCAGCAGTTTATCGATTGGGCAGGGCGAAGAAAAACTGTTTTTT.

The chain carries TRBV4-2 and TRBJ2-3; 8 bases are shared with TRBD2. The ends lost 0 bases at V and 2 bases at J; junction bases unmatched: 7. The germline V gene has CDR1 LGHNA and CDR2 YNFKEQ. The CDR3 sequence is 17 residues long. CDR3 amino acids: CASSQDALAATTDTQYF. The CDR3 bases are TGTGCCAGCAGCCAAGATGCACTAGCGGCCACCACAGATACGCAGTATTTT.

V gene TRBV2 combines with J gene TRBJ1-3; 11 bases align to TRBD1. CDR1 and CDR2 from the germline V gene are SNHLY and FYNNEI. The CDR3 has 15 residues. V was pared by 7 bases and J by 3 bases, with 5 bases of the junction left unmatched. This chain's CDR3 is CASTRTGGRGNTIYF. The DNA of the CDR3 is TGTGCCAGCACCAGGACAGGGGGCCGTGGAAACACCATATATTTT.

This clone has just a few counts. Other nucleotide sequences in the sample specify the same CDR3. The rearrangement uses TRBV7-9 and TRBJ1-1; possibly TRBD1 for D (6 bases). The germline V gene has CDR1 SEHNR and CDR2 FQNEAQ (reference sequence). The V and J ends lost 1 base and 5 bases respectively, with 11 bases between them. The CDR3 covers 14 residues. In nucleotides, the CDR3 is TGTGCCAGCAGCTTAGGGGGGCGTTCGACTGAAGCTTTCTTT. It codes for CASSLGGRSTEAFF.

The V call is TRBV5-1, the J call TRBJ1-4, with D perhaps matching TRBD1 (5 bases). Germline V gene lookup returns CDR1 SGHRS and CDR2 YFSETQ. With 5 bases removed from V and 2 bases from J, the gap between germline ends came to 13 bases. The CDR3 is 15 amino acids. The CDR3 nucleotides are TGCGCCAGCAGACGGACAAGGGGCACTAATGAAAAACTGTTTTTT. It translates to CASRRTRGTNEKLFF.

V gene TRBV5-6 combines with J gene TRBJ1-6, with 9 nucleotides matching TRBD1. The CDR3 has 17 residues. V shed 0 bases and J 6 bases; nucleotides not matched to a gene: 7. CDR1 and CDR2 from the germline V gene are SGHDT and YYEEEE. DNA of the CDR3: TGTGCCAGCAGCTTGGGGTTAGGGGGACAGGGTAATTCACCCCTCCACTTT. Translated: CASSLGLGGQGNSPLHF.

The rearrangement joins TRBV5-6 to TRBJ1-1, with no clear D. Trimming took 2 bases from V and 1 from J, leaving 6 bases between them. Germline V lookup: CDR1 SGHDT, CDR2 YYEEEE. CDR3 length: 13 amino acids. The CDR3 sequence is CASSFGGNTEAFF. The CDR3 DNA follows: TGTGCCAGCAGCTTTGGAGGGAACACTGAAGCTTTCTTT.

The J gene is TRBJ2-3, the V gene TRBV19, with TRBD2 matching 8 bases. Trimming cost V 6 bases and J 0 bases; bases outside gene matches: 8. The CDR3 is made up of 16 amino acids. Germline V gives CDR1 LNHDA, CDR2 SQIVND (reference sequence). DNA of the CDR3: TGTGCCAGTAGCAAGATCAGCGGGGGAAGCACAGATACGCAGTATTTT. It is translated as CASSKISGGSTDTQYF.

Here the CDR3 reads CASSGPGQGLSPLHF. In DNA, the CDR3 is TGTGCCAGCAGCGGCCCGGGACAGGGTCTCTCACCCCTCCACTTT. The genes are TRBV9 and TRBJ1-6, with 9 bases lining up with TRBD1. V gave up 3 bases and J gave up 10 bases; unmatched junction bases: 8. Germline V CDR1 and CDR2: SGDLS, YYNGEE. The CDR3 consists of 15 residues.

The V gene is TRBV2, the J gene TRBJ1-5; 8 positions agree with TRBD1. The CDR3 contains 14 residues. The V gene end was trimmed by 6 bases and the J gene end by 4 bases; junction bases not matched to a gene: 5. Germline lookup yields CDR1 SNHLY and CDR2 FYNNEI. The CDR3 here is CASSQQGVNQPQHF. Here the CDR3 DNA reads TGTGCCAGCAGCCAACAGGGGGTAAATCAGCCCCAGCATTTT. Looking up the rest from reference TRBV2 and TRBJ1-5 gives the full variable domain: EPEVTQTPSHQVTQMGQEVILRCVPISNHLYFYWYRQILGQKVEFLVSFYNNEISEKSEIFDDQFSVERPDGSNFTLKIRSTKLEDSAMYFCASSQQGVNQPQHFGDGTRLSIL.

The chain recombines TRBV10-3 with TRBJ2-5; TRBD2 might be the D (6 bases). The CDR3 is 15 residues long. V lost 0 bases to trimming and J lost 2 bases, with 10 bases between them. Germline-derived CDR1 and CDR2 are ENHRY and SYGVKD. The CDR3 region is CAISESLATQETQYF. The CDR3 region has the DNA TGTGCCATCAGTGAGTCGCTAGCGACACAAGAGACCCAGTACTTC.

This chain links TRBV28 with TRBJ1-2; TRBD1 aligns across 9 bases. Per the germline V gene, CDR1 is MDHEN and CDR2 is SYDVKM. The junction had 10 bases not matched to a gene; V was cut back by 6 bases and J by 5 bases. This CDR3 spans 15 amino acids. CDR3 nucleotide sequence: TGTGCCAGCAGCGAAACGGGACAGGGATTATATGGCTACACCTTC. Its translation: CASSETGQGLYGYTF.

V usage is TRBV7-3 and J usage is TRBJ2-5, with 7 nucleotides matching TRBD1. The CDR3 loop spans 13 amino acids. Losses at the gene ends were 4 bases for V and 5 bases for J; bases not matched to a gene: 4. Germline V gives CDR1 SGHTA, CDR2 FQGTGA. The CDR3 is CASSSHRGETQYF. The DNA for the CDR3 is TGTGCCAGCAGCTCCCACAGGGGCGAGACCCAGTACTTC.

This chain links TRBV4-1 with TRBJ1-2, with D maybe TRBD1 (6 bases). Germline CDR1 and CDR2: MGHRA and YSYEKL. The CDR3 sequence is 14 residues long. V lost 4 bases to trimming and J lost 8 bases, with 17 bases between them. This CDR3 is CASSPGWGGEGYTF. The CDR3 DNA sequence: TGCGCCAGCAGCCCCGGGTGGGGGGGCGAGGGCTACACCTTC.

This sequence joins TRBV9 and TRBJ2-1, with 12 bases fitting TRBD2. Germline values: CDR1 SGDLS, CDR2 YYNGEE. V lost 4 bases, J lost 7 bases, and 9 bases stayed unmatched. This CDR3 spans 16 amino acids. The CDR3 protein is CASSTSTSGSNNEQFF. The DNA of the CDR3 is TGTGCCAGCAGCACATCGACTAGCGGGAGTAATAATGAGCAGTTCTTC.

The V and J genes are TRBV7-9 and TRBJ2-7; D call uncertain. V lost 5 bases and J 2 bases, leaving 16 bases between the germline ends. The CDR3 is made up of 15 amino acids. The V gene's germline CDR1 is SEHNR and CDR2 FQNEAQ (reference sequence). The CDR3: CASSQTRSGTYEQYF. In DNA form, the CDR3 reads TGTGCCAGCAGCCAAACGCGGAGTGGTACCTACGAGCAGTACTTC.

The chain combines TRBV15 with TRBJ2-1, with unresolved D. Between the trimmed V and J ends, which lost 0 bases and 8 bases, there was a span of 8 bases. This CDR3 has 13 amino acids. CDR1 is LNHNV and CDR2 is YYDKDF in the germline V gene (reference sequence). The CDR3 bases are TGTGCCACCAGCAGAGATCGACGGGATGAGCAGTTCTTC. Translating gives CATSRDRRDEQFF.

This chain uses TRBV7-9 with TRBJ2-7; TRBD2 aligns across 11 bases. CDR1 SEHNR and CDR2 FQNEAQ come from the germline V gene (reference sequence). The CDR3 is 16 residues long. J was trimmed by 5 bases and V by 1 base; bases with no gene match: 7. Here the CDR3 reads CASSLVLAGGRHEQYF. The CDR3, as DNA: TGTGCCAGCAGCTTAGTCCTAGCGGGAGGTCGGCACGAGCAGTACTTC.

The chain combines TRBV27 with TRBJ2-7; 9 bases match TRBD1. There are 15 residues in the CDR3. Unmatched junction bases numbered 6, after V lost 4 bases and J lost 2 bases. Germline V gene sequence: CDR1 MNHEY, CDR2 SMNVEV (reference sequence). The CDR3: CASSSGTGWTYEQYF. The DNA of the CDR3 is TGTGCCAGCAGTTCCGGGACAGGGTGGACCTACGAGCAGTACTTC.